Listed below are T cell receptor beta chains from one sample, sequenced in a study of blood T cell repertoires in COVID-19. Sequencing was performed with immunoSEQ multiplex PCR; in TCRdb, only in-frame clones are kept and a portion is missing. The table shows roughly 150,000 clones, with around four fifths occurring only once. Specimen: peripheral blood. The source of these receptors is a woman of 80 years or more with acute or convalescent COVID-19. Both conserved end residues are part of each CDR3. D genes are given only for firm matches. Rows give clone size only sometimes, using once, few, many, or a class for an expanded clone.

V gene	J gene	D gene	clone size	CDR3 DNA	CDR3 protein
TRBV27	TRBJ1-4	-	-	TGTGCCAGCAGTTCCTCCCTCAATGAAAAACTGTTTTTT	CASSSSLNEKLFF
TRBV18	TRBJ1-1	-	-	TGTGCCAGCTCACCCCAGAGAGGTCGCGCGGGCCTTGAAGCTTTCTTT	CASSPQRGRAGLEAFF
TRBV6-5	TRBJ2-7	TRBD1	-	TGTGCCAGCAGCCAGACGGGACAGGCACCCTACGAGCAGTACTTC	CASSQTGQAPYEQYF
TRBV6-1	TRBJ1-1	-	-	TGTGCCAGCAGTGAATTATGGGACTCGGCGGGGGCTTTCTTT	CASSELWDSAGAFF
TRBV10-3	TRBJ2-7	-	-	TGTGCCAGCCGGGACATCTCCTACGAGCAGTACTTC	CASRDISYEQYF
TRBV29-1	TRBJ1-1	TRBD1	-	TGCAGCGTTACGACAGGGAGGGAAGCTTTCTTT	CSVTTGREAFF
TRBV5-4	TRBJ2-5	TRBD2	-	TGTGCCGGCAGCTTGGCTAGCGGGGGTTGGGAGACCCAGTACTTC	CAGSLASGGWETQYF
TRBV30	TRBJ1-1	-	-	TGTGCCTGGAGTTCTCCTTACCGGGACATTGAAGCTTTCTTT	CAWSSPYRDIEAFF
TRBV2	TRBJ1-6	-	once	TGTGCCAGCAGTGAAGCGCAGAATTCACCCCTCCACTTT	CASSEAQNSPLHF
TRBV12-3/TRBV12-4	TRBJ2-7	-	once	TGTGCCAGCAGATCCGCAGGTACCTACGAGCAGTACTTC	CASRSAGTYEQYF
TRBV29-1	TRBJ2-7	-	once	TGCAGCGTTGAGAGCCAATCCTACGAGCAGTACTTC	CSVESQSYEQYF
TRBV7-2	TRBJ2-7	-	-	TGTGCCAGCAGCCTAAGCGGGTCCTGGAACAACGAGCAGTACTTC	CASSLSGSWNNEQYF
TRBV4-1	TRBJ1-2	TRBD1	few	TGCGCCAGCAGCCAAAGGGGCCAGGGGGCTTCGGACTATGGCTACACCTTC	CASSQRGQGASDYGYTF
TRBV6-5	TRBJ2-3	TRBD2	-	TGTGCCAGCAGTTACACCATCGGGGGGGCGGGAGATACGCAGTATTTT	CASSYTIGGAGDTQYF
TRBV2	TRBJ2-1	TRBD2	-	TGTGCCAGCAGTGAATGGACTAGCGGGAGGGGTGAGCAGTTCTTC	CASSEWTSGRGEQFF
TRBV3-1/TRBV3-2	TRBJ1-3	TRBD1	-	TGTGCCAGCAGCCAAGAATCTCTGAGGGGGCAAGGAAACACCATATATTTT	CASSQESLRGQGNTIYF
TRBV6-5	TRBJ2-6	-	few	TGTGCCAGCAGTTTTGACCGGAGAGGGGCCAACGTCCTGACTTTC	CASSFDRRGANVLTF
TRBV7-2	TRBJ1-3	-	-	TGTGCCAGCAGCTTCGACATCTCTGGAAACACCATATATTTT	CASSFDISGNTIYF
TRBV5-1	TRBJ2-5	-	-	TGCGCCAGCAGCTTGAACATACAAGAGACCCAGTACTTC	CASSLNIQETQYF
TRBV4-1	TRBJ2-3	-	-	TGCGCCAGCAGCCAAGATCCGGGCGGGGGCACAGATACGCAGTATTTT	CASSQDPGGGTDTQYF
TRBV2	TRBJ2-5	TRBD1	-	TGTGCCAGCAGTGTTAGACAGGGGCACGAGACCCAGTACTTC	CASSVRQGHETQYF
TRBV6-5	TRBJ2-5	-	-	TGTGCCGCACATCGCGTGGGGGCCGAGACCCAGTACTTC	CAAHRVGAETQYF
TRBV10-3	TRBJ1-5	-	-	TGTGCCATCAGTGACCAGGGTTATCAGCCCCAGCATTTT	CAISDQGYQPQHF
TRBV7-2	TRBJ1-4	-	-	TGTGCCAGCAGCTCCGACCGGGGGATGAATGAAAAACTGTTTTTT	CASSSDRGMNEKLFF
TRBV11-2	TRBJ1-1	-	-	TGTGCCAGCAGCGCTTACACAGGGAAAGGCACTGAAGCTTTCTTT	CASSAYTGKGTEAFF
TRBV27	TRBJ1-2	TRBD1	-	TGTGCCAGCAGTTTTTCAGGGGGTCGTGGCTACACCTTC	CASSFSGGRGYTF
TRBV18	TRBJ2-2	-	few	TGTGCCAGCTCACCACTAGCGACGAACACCGGGGAGCTGTTTTTT	CASSPLATNTGELFF
TRBV7-6	TRBJ2-1	-	-	TGTGCCAGCAGCCCGGAACCTTCAGGGGTTGCCGGCTATAGGGGCAATGAGCAGTTCTTC	CASSPEPSGVAGYRGNEQFF
TRBV5-4	TRBJ1-1	TRBD1	-	TGTGCCAGCAGCTTCCCGGACAGGGACACTGAAGCTTTCTTT	CASSFPDRDTEAFF
TRBV28	TRBJ2-2	TRBD1	-	TGTGCCAGCAGCTCACAGGGGGCAAGGACCGGGGAGCTGTTTTTT	CASSSQGARTGELFF
TRBV6-4	TRBJ1-5	-	-	TGTGCCAGCAGTGTGGAAGGAGGTCAGCCCCAGCATTTT	CASSVEGGQPQHF
TRBV18	TRBJ2-3	-	-	TGTGCCAGCTCACCTCTGTCCGCAGGGTACGCAGATACGCAGTATTTT	CASSPLSAGYADTQYF
TRBV29-1	TRBJ1-1	TRBD1	-	TGCAGCGTTTATAACAGGGGAACAACTGAAGCTTTCTTT	CSVYNRGTTEAFF
TRBV3-1/TRBV3-2	TRBJ2-1	-	once	TGTGCCAGCAGCCAAGGGGGGGGCTACTACAATGAGCAGTTCTTC	CASSQGGGYYNEQFF
TRBV2	TRBJ1-4	-	-	TGTGCCAGCAGTGAGGAGTCTAATGAAAAACTGTTTTTT	CASSEESNEKLFF
TRBV7-2	TRBJ2-3	-	-	TGTGCCAGCAGCTTAGTGGGGGGGCGGGATACGCAGTATTTT	CASSLVGGRDTQYF
TRBV6-1	TRBJ2-2	-	-	TGTGCCAGCAGTGAAGTTGGCATCTTTGCCGGGGAGCTGTTTTTT	CASSEVGIFAGELFF
TRBV6-1	TRBJ1-2	-	once	TGTGCCAGCAGTGAAGGTGGCAGGGCCGGCACCTTC	CASSEGGRAGTF
TRBV7-2	TRBJ1-1	TRBD1	-	TGTGCCAGCAGCTTACGACAGGGCACTGAAGCTTTCTTT	CASSLRQGTEAFF
TRBV10-3	TRBJ1-3	-	-	TGTGCCACAATTCGGGACACCTCTGGAAACACCATATATTTT	CATIRDTSGNTIYF
TRBV15	TRBJ2-7	-	-	TGTGCCACCAGCAGAGATCTTAGCGGCTACTACGAGCAGTACTTC	CATSRDLSGYYEQYF
TRBV5-4	TRBJ1-2	TRBD1	-	TGTGCCAGCAGCGTGGGACAGGGGGCTGCTGGCTACACCTTC	CASSVGQGAAGYTF
TRBV7-8	TRBJ2-3	-	-	TGTGCCAGCAGCGCGGCAGCGGCGAGCACAGATACGCAGTATTTT	CASSAAAASTDTQYF
TRBV7-7	TRBJ2-5	TRBD1	once	TGTGCCAGCAGCTTAGTAGGGGGCGGATTGTACCAAGAGACCCAGTACTTC	CASSLVGGGLYQETQYF
TRBV19	TRBJ1-4	-	few	TGTGCCAGTAACCGGCCAGGCTCAAATGAAAAACTGTTTTTT	CASNRPGSNEKLFF
TRBV29-1	TRBJ2-2	-	-	TGCAGCGTAGTTACTAGCACCGGGGAGCTGTTTTTT	CSVVTSTGELFF
TRBV3-1/TRBV3-2	TRBJ1-3	-	-	TGTGCCAGCAGCCAAGGTTGGGGAATTGGCAGGGACTCTGGAAACACCATATATTTT	CASSQGWGIGRDSGNTIYF
TRBV5-8	TRBJ2-7	TRBD2	once	TGTGCCAGCAGCTTGGGGACTAGCGGGAGTTTCAGCTCCTACGAGCAGTACTTC	CASSLGTSGSFSSYEQYF
TRBV10-3	TRBJ2-2	-	-	TGTGCCATCAGTGAAAGCCAAACGCTTAACACCGGGGAGCTGTTTTTT	CAISESQTLNTGELFF
TRBV6-5	TRBJ2-4	-	many	TGTGCCAGCAGGGCGCAGGTCATTCAGTACTTC	CASRAQVIQYF